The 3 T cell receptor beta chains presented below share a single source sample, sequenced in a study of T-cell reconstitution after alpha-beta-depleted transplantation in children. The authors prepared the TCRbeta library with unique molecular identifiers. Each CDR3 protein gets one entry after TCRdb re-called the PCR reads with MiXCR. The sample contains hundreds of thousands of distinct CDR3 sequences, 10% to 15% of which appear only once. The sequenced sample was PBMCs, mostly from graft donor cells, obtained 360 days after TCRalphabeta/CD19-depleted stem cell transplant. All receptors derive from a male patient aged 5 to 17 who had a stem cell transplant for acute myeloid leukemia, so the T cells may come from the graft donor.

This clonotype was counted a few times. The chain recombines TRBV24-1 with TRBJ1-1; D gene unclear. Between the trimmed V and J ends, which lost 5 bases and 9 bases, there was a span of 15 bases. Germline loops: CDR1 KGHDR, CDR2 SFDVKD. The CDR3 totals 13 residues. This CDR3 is CATSGGMLSKAFF. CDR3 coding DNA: TGTGCCACCAGTGGCGGGATGTTATCAAAAGCTTTCTTT.

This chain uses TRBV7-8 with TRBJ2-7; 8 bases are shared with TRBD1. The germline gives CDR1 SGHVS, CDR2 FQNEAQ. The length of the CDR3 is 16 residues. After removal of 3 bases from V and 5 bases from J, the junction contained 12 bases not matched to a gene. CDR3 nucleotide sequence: TGTGCCAGCAGCTTGCGACAGGGGACTGCCCGCAACGAGCAGTACTTC. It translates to CASSLRQGTARNEQYF. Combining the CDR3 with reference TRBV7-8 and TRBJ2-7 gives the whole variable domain GAGVSQSPRYKVAKRGQDVALRCDPISGHVSLFWYQQALGQGPEFLTYFQNEAQLDKSGLPSDRFFAERPEGSVSTLKIQRTQQEDSAVYLCASSLRQGTARNEQYFGPGTRLTVT.

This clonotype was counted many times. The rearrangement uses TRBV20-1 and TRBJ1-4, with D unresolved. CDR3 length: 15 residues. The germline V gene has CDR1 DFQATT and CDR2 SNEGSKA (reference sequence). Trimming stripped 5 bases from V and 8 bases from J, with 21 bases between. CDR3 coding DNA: TGCAGTGCTCCTAGTAGGCTCCTGGGAAAAGAAAAACTGTTTTTT. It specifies CSAPSRLLGKEKLFF.